The source of this T cell receptor beta chain is a study of blood T cell repertoires in COVID-19. On the study more broadly: Sites in the United States, Italy and Spain provided acute and convalescent COVID-19 samples. PBMCs, B-cell-depleted T cells, or T cells provided the cDNA or gDNA that made up the material.

Authors' processing steps: Reference gene primer amplification gave estimated nucleated cell counts. Sequencing was performed with immunoSEQ multiplex PCR; in TCRdb, only in-frame clones are kept and a portion is missing. V and J calls plus clone size are reproduced from that table; the DNA served to infer D and trimming. The sample comprises around 200,000 clones, roughly four fifths of which are singletons, and approximately 6.5% rests with the top ten. V lost 2 bases and J 3 bases, leaving 6 bases between the germline ends. This CDR3 comprises 13 residues. Germline V CDR1 and CDR2: MNHNY, SVGAGI (reference sequence). Only one count was recorded for this clone.

V and J are TRBV6-6 and TRBJ2-3, with D perhaps TRBD2 (5 bases). The clonotype comes from a woman between 40 and 50 years old with acute or convalescent COVID-19. Sequencing was carried out using peripheral blood. CDR3 bases: TGTGCCAGCAGTTACCCGGGAACAGATACGCAGTATTTT. Its protein product is CASSYPGTDTQYF.